These 23 T cell receptor beta chains came from one sample sequenced in a study of beta chain features in type 1 diabetes. Of the isolated RNA, all was reverse transcribed, and so the sequenced material was expressed TCRB transcripts. The assay was immunoSEQ multiplex PCR, and TCRdb's table has in-frame clones only and misses some. This table holds hundreds of thousands of clones, around 14% found once. Sequencing used naive CD4+ T cells from blood. These receptors were obtained from a man aged 25 to 45 in good health.

The chain links TRBV2 to TRBJ2-5; D is unresolved. This CDR3 contains 15 residues. Trimming took 8 bases from V and 1 from J, leaving 17 bases between them. CDR1 and CDR2 (germline): SNHLY, FYNNEI. CDR3 loop: CASGNTIPSQETQYF. In DNA form, the CDR3 reads TGTGCCAGCGGCAATACGATCCCTAGCCAAGAGACCCAGTACTTC. Together with reference TRBV2 and TRBJ2-5, the CDR3 gives the full variable domain: EPEVTQTPSHQVTQMGQEVILRCVPISNHLYFYWYRQILGQKVEFLVSFYNNEISEKSEIFDDQFSVERPDGSNFTLKIRSTKLEDSAMYFCASGNTIPSQETQYFGPGTRLLVL.

This clone was detected many times. The chain combines TRBV29-1 with TRBJ2-1; D gene uncertain. The germline V gene encodes CDR1 SQVTM and CDR2 ANQGSEA. The CDR3 is 8 amino acids. The CDR3 reads CTSGEQFF. As DNA, the CDR3 is TGCACCTCTGGGGAGCAGTTCTTC.

This sequence joins TRBV2 and TRBJ1-1; the D is unclear. The germline CDR1 and CDR2 sequences are SNHLY and FYNNEI. CDR3 size: 14 residues. Trimming cost V 5 bases and J 1 base, with 11 bases left between them. This CDR3 is CASSKERRNTEAFF. Here the CDR3 DNA reads TGTGCCAGCAGTAAGGAAAGGCGGAACACTGAAGCTTTCTTT.

This clone was seen only a few times. The chain is built from TRBV6-6 and TRBJ2-3, with TRBD2 matching over 8 bases. The CDR3 totals 15 residues. Germline assignment: CDR1 MNHNY and CDR2 SVGAGI (reference sequence). Unmatched junction bases numbered 6, after V lost 2 bases and J lost 5 bases. DNA of the CDR3: TGTGCCAGCAGTTACGGAGCGGGGGCGGTAGATACGCAGTATTTT. It translates to CASSYGAGAVDTQYF.

This clone was seen once. This chain links TRBV6-5 with TRBJ2-5, with TRBD2 identical over 7 bases. Germline CDR1 and CDR2: MNHEY and SVGAGI. Trimming took 5 bases from V and 2 from J; bases not matched to a gene: 2. The CDR3 spans 13 residues. CDR3 sequence (DNA): TGTGCCAGCAGTAGCGGGGCACAAGAGACCCAGTACTTC. It codes for CASSSGAQETQYF.

The chain couples TRBV7-2 to TRBJ2-3, with 8 bases aligning to TRBD2. Germline V gene lookup returns CDR1 SGHTA and CDR2 FQGNSA. The CDR3 totals 15 residues. With V trimmed by 0 bases and J by 4 bases, 3 bases remained unmatched. The CDR3 DNA follows: TGTGCCAGCAGCTTAGCCGGACTAGCCCCAGATACGCAGTATTTT. This encodes CASSLAGLAPDTQYF.

This clone has a handful of counts. The chain carries TRBV29-1 and TRBJ2-1; TRBD2 aligns across 11 bases. Per germline, CDR1 SQVTM and CDR2 ANQGSEA. The CDR3 runs to 15 residues. Trimming at V came to 6 bases and at J to 4 bases, leaving 8 bases not matched to a gene. The chain's CDR3 is CSVNGLAGTYNEQFF. The CDR3 bases are TGCAGCGTCAACGGACTAGCGGGTACTTACAATGAGCAGTTCTTC.

The V and J genes are TRBV19 and TRBJ1-5; 9 nucleotides match TRBD1. CDR3 size: 13 residues. The junction had 4 bases not matched to a gene; V was cut back by 6 bases and J by 7 bases. The V gene's germline CDR1 is LNHDA and CDR2 SQIVND (reference sequence). CDR3 in amino acids: CASSRDRVQPQHF. CDR3 coding DNA: TGTGCCAGTAGCCGGGACAGGGTGCAGCCCCAGCATTTT.

This clone was seen only a few times. In nucleotides, the CDR3 is TGTGCCAGCAGCCCTTTGAGGGGTCTGGGGAAAGCTTTCTTT. Residues: CASSPLRGLGKAFF. This rearrangement joins TRBV14 to TRBJ1-1; D is perhaps TRBD1 (5 bases). Trimming left V 4 bases short and J 9 bases short, with 18 bases between. The CDR3 runs 14 residues. Germline loops: CDR1 SGHDN, CDR2 FVKESK.

This rearrangement joins TRBV5-1 to TRBJ2-7, with D possibly matching TRBD2 (5 bases). This CDR3 has 12 residues. The V gene's germline CDR1 is SGHRS and CDR2 YFSETQ. Between the trimmed V and J ends, which lost 3 bases and 7 bases, there was a span of 11 bases. The DNA of the CDR3 is TGCGCCAGCAGCTCCGGGGTGCAGGAGCAGTACTTC. Translating it yields CASSSGVQEQYF.

This clone was seen more than once but under ten times. As DNA, the CDR3 is TGTGCCAGCAGCTCCACCACCGACACGTATACGGGCTACACCTTC. This gives the protein CASSSTTDTYTGYTF. This chain links TRBV7-9 with TRBJ1-2; D gene uncertain. Germline V CDR1 and CDR2: SEHNR, FQNEAQ (reference sequence). The CDR3 is 15 amino acids. V was pared by 4 bases and J by 8 bases, with 20 bases between.

This clone was recorded a few times. The rearrangement joins TRBV30 to TRBJ1-1; D is possibly TRBD1 (5 bases). V shed 2 bases and J shed 0 bases, with 10 bases lying between them. CDR3 length equals 14 residues. Germline lookup yields CDR1 GTSNPN and CDR2 SVGIG (reference sequence). The CDR3 is CAWSKGQMNTEAFF. CDR3 in DNA: TGTGCCTGGAGTAAGGGGCAGATGAACACTGAAGCTTTCTTT.

The chain has TRBV6-5 and TRBJ1-6, with 11 bases fitting TRBD1. The germline CDR1 and CDR2 sequences are MNHEY and SVGAGI. V gave up 0 bases and J gave up 9 bases; unmatched junction bases: 1. The CDR3 runs 15 residues. The chain's CDR3 is CASSYSGTGGSPLHF. CDR3 bases: TGTGCCAGCAGTTACTCCGGGACAGGGGGTTCACCCCTCCACTTT.

This clone was found a few times. The rearrangement uses TRBV30 and TRBJ1-1; D gene unclear. Deletions cut 5 bases from V and 11 bases from J, with 24 bases between. The germline CDR1 and CDR2 sequences are GTSNPN and SVGIG (reference sequence). The CDR3 length is 14 residues. CDR3 region: CAWFGFDDALRAFF. The CDR3 region has the DNA TGTGCCTGGTTTGGATTTGACGACGCACTGAGGGCTTTCTTT.

This clone has only a few counts. The genes are TRBV7-2 and TRBJ2-3, with 9 bases that match TRBD2. V was clipped by 1 base and J by 1 base; unmatched bases: 3. The CDR3 is 16 residues long. Per germline, CDR1 SGHTA and CDR2 FQGNSA. The DNA of the CDR3 is TGTGCCAGCAGCTTAGAGGGACTAGCCCGCACAGATACGCAGTATTTT. Amino acid sequence: CASSLEGLARTDTQYF.

This clone was counted only a few times. V and J are TRBV15 and TRBJ1-2; D remains ambiguous. This CDR3 is 15 amino acids long. CDR1 LNHNV and CDR2 YYDKDF come from the germline V gene (reference sequence). V was cut by 1 base and J by 7 bases, with 16 bases left in between. CDR3: CATSRVRLSSGGYTF. The CDR3 bases are TGTGCCACCAGCAGAGTTAGGTTATCCAGCGGTGGCTACACCTTC.

V usage is TRBV30 and J usage is TRBJ2-7; 7 nucleotides match TRBD2. Germline CDR1 reads GTSNPN; CDR2 reads SVGIG (reference sequence). Unmatched junction bases numbered 6, after V lost 0 bases and J lost 4 bases. CDR3 length: 14 residues. Here the CDR3 DNA reads TGTGCCTGGAGTGTATCAGCGGGACCTTACGAGCAGTACGTC. Translated, it gives CAWSVSAGPYEQYV.

The J gene is TRBJ2-7, the V gene TRBV7-9; D gene unclear. V shed 6 bases and J shed 3 bases, with 6 bases lying between them. CDR3 size: 11 residues. Germline CDR1 SEHNR, CDR2 FQNEAQ (reference sequence). CDR3 DNA: TGTGCCAGCAGTCAATTCTACGAGCAGTACTTC. Translation gives CASSQFYEQYF. The whole variable domain, filled in from reference TRBV7-9 and TRBJ2-7, reads DTGVSQNPRHKITKRGQNVTFRCDPISEHNRLYWYRQTLGQGPEFLTYFQNEAQLEKSRLLSDRFSAERPKGSFSTLEIQRTEQGDSAMYLCASSQFYEQYFGPGTRLTVT.

This chain joins TRBV9 and TRBJ2-4; 12 bases are a match to TRBD1. J was trimmed by 6 bases and V by 3 bases; bases with no gene match: 4. This CDR3 region has 15 residues. Germline V gene sequence: CDR1 SGDLS, CDR2 YYNGEE. The CDR3 here is CASSAGTGGPNIQYF. As DNA, the CDR3 is TGTGCCAGCAGCGCCGGGACAGGGGGCCCAAACATTCAGTACTTC.

A few counts support this clone. The chain recombines TRBV7-2 with TRBJ2-7; TRBD1 matches at 7 bases. This CDR3 comprises 15 residues. The V and J ends lost 5 bases and 2 bases, in that order; junction bases with no gene match: 9. From germline, CDR1 is SGHTA and CDR2 FQGNSA. The chain's CDR3 is CASSIRQGVPYEQYF. The CDR3, as DNA: TGTGCCAGCAGCATACGACAGGGAGTACCCTACGAGCAGTACTTC. Combining the CDR3 with reference TRBV7-2 and TRBJ2-7 gives the whole variable domain GAGVSQSPSNKVTEKGKDVELRCDPISGHTALYWYRQSLGQGLEFLIYFQGNSAPDKSGLPSDRFSAERTGGSVSTLTIQRTQQEDSAVYLCASSIRQGVPYEQYFGPGTRLTVT.

The rearrangement uses TRBV10-3 and TRBJ2-3; D not resolved. V gave up 7 bases and J gave up 2 bases, with 7 bases separating them. This CDR3 has 12 residues. Germline V gives CDR1 ENHRY, CDR2 SYGVKD. The CDR3 loop reads CAITPDTDTQYF. The CDR3, as DNA: TGTGCCATCACGCCGGACACAGATACGCAGTATTTT.

With regard to this clone: Other DNA sequences from this sample encode an identical CDR3 as well. The chain combines TRBV10-3 with TRBJ2-5; 8 bases agree with TRBD2. CDR1 and CDR2 from the germline V gene are ENHRY and SYGVKD. The CDR3 is made up of 14 amino acids. The V segment lost 2 bases and the J segment 3 bases; nucleotides outside the gene matches: 2. The CDR3 DNA reads as TGTGCCATCAGTGAGACTAGCGGAAAAGAGACCCAGTACTTC. Translating gives CAISETSGKETQYF.

The chain links TRBV10-3 to TRBJ1-1; 8 bases line up with TRBD1. The CDR3 is made up of 14 amino acids. Germline V gene lookup returns CDR1 ENHRY and CDR2 SYGVKD. V was pared by 11 bases and J by 8 bases, with 16 bases of the junction left unmatched. CDR3 bases: TGTGCCGCGCGACAGGGGTTGAATGCCAGGGAAGCTTTCTTT. Protein sequence: CAARQGLNAREAFF.